This T cell receptor beta chain was sequenced in a study of cytomegalovirus exposure and HLA in healthy donors. As concerns this clone: Antigen: not known.

Regarding the study as a whole: A later analysis linked about 17,000 TCR beta sequences to HLA alleles at 0.05 false discovery rate.

V was trimmed by 7 bases and J by 7 bases, leaving 16 bases between them. CDR1 is MNHEY and CDR2 is SVGAGI in the germline V gene. The CDR3 consists of 13 residues. PCR was performed using 60 Vbeta and 13 Jbeta primers. The table came from immunoSEQ multiplex PCR; TCRdb's copy has only in-frame clones and leaves some out. Its listing shows about 67,000 clones. Material: PBMCs. The chain recombines TRBV6-5 with TRBJ1-2; D remains unclear. This TCR derives from a man aged 25-40 years in good health and CMV-seropositive. CDR3 nucleotide sequence: TGTGCCAGCACCTCACCGTCAATTAGTGGCTACACCTTC. It codes for CASTSPSISGYTF.